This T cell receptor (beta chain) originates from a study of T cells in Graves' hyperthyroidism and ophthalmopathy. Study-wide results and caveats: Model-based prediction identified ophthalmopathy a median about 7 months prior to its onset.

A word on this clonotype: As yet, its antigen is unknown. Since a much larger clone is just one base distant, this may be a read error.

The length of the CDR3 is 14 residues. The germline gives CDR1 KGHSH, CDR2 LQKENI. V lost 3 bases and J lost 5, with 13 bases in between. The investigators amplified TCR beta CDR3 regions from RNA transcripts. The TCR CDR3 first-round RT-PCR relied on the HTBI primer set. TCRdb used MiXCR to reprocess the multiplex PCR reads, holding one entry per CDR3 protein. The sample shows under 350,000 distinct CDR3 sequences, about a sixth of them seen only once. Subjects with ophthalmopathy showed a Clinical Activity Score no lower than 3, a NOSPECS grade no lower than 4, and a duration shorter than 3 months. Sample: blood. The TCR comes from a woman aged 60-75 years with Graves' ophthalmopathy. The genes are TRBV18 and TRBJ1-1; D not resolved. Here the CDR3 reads CASSPSRGVTEAFF. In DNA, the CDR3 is TGTGCCAGCTCACCGTCCAGAGGAGTGACTGAAGCTTTCTTT.